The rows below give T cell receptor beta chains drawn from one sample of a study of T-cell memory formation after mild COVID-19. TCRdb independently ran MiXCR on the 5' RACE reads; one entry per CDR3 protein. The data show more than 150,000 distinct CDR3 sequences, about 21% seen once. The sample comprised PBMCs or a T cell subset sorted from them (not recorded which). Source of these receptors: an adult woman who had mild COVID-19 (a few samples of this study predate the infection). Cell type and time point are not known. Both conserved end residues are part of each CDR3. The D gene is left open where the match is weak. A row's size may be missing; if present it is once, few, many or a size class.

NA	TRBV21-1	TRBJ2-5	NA	CASSRRTSGRSYETQYF	TGTGCCAGCAGCCGACGGACTAGCGGGAGATCGTACGAGACCCAGTACTTC
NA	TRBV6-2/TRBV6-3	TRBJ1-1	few	CASIGVLNTEAFF	TGTGCCAGCATAGGGGTGCTGAACACTGAAGCTTTCTTT
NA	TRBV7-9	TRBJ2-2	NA	CASSSTEPNTGELFF	TGTGCCAGCAGCTCTACGGAACCGAACACCGGGGAGCTGTTTTTT
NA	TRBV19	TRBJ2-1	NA	CASSWGPSYNEQFF	TGTGCCAGTAGTTGGGGCCCCTCCTACAATGAGCAGTTCTTC
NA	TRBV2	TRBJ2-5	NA	CASSEYTQVQDTTETQYF	TGTGCCAGCAGTGAATACACTCAGGTACAGGACACTACAGAGACCCAGTACTTC
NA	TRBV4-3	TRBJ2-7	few	CASSQDPSGPAYEQYF	TGCGCCAGCAGCCAAGATCCGAGCGGACCTGCCTACGAGCAGTACTTC
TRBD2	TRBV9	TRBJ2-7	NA	CASSVGRTSGDEQYF	TGTGCCAGCAGCGTAGGCAGGACTAGCGGGGACGAGCAGTACTTC
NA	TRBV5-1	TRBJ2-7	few	CASSTGLGGAYEQYF	TGCGCCAGCAGCACCGGACTCGGGGGTGCCTACGAGCAGTACTTC
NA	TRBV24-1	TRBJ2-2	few	CATSETANTGELFF	TGTGCCACCAGTGAGACAGCGAACACCGGGGAGCTGTTTTTT
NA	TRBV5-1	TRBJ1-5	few	CASSLGDGGSYQPQHF	TGCGCCAGCAGCTTGGGGGACGGGGGTTCTTATCAGCCCCAGCATTTT
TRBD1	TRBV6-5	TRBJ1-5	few	CASSRTGNQPQHF	TGTGCCAGCAGTCGGACAGGGAATCAGCCCCAGCATTTT
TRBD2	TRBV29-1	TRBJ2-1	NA	CSVRGSSGSNEQFF	TGCAGCGTTAGGGGATCTAGCGGGAGTAATGAGCAGTTCTTC
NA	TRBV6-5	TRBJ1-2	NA	CASSLVQERGYTF	TGTGCCAGCAGTTTAGTCCAGGAGAGGGGCTACACCTTC
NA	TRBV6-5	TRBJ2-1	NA	CASSWSETYNEQFF	TGTGCCAGCAGCTGGTCGGAGACCTACAATGAGCAGTTCTTC
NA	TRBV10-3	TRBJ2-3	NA	CASRSVQGPTDTQYF	TGTGCCTCTCGGAGCGTCCAGGGTCCCACAGATACGCAGTATTTT
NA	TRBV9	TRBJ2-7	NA	CASSNGPSSIAYEQYF	TGTGCCAGCAGTAACGGACCCTCCTCGATAGCCTACGAGCAGTACTTC
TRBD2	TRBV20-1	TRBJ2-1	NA	CSASGLAGGISSYNEQFF	TGCAGTGCTAGTGGCCTAGCGGGAGGGATAAGCTCCTACAATGAGCAGTTCTTC
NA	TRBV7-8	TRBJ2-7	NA	CASILSAGSAYEQYF	TGTGCCAGCATCCTTAGCGCCGGATCCGCCTACGAGCAGTACTTC
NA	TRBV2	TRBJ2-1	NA	CASSSEGEPNEQFF	TGTGCCAGCTCCTCGGAAGGGGAGCCGAATGAGCAGTTCTTC
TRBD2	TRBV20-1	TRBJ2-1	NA	CSARDSREGQNNEQFF	TGCAGTGCTAGAGATTCGAGGGAGGGCCAAAACAATGAGCAGTTCTTC
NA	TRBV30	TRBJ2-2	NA	CAWSVSGTGELFF	TGTGCCTGGAGTGTATCAGGGACCGGGGAGCTGTTTTTT
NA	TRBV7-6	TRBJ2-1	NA	CASSRAPGTSSYNEQFF	TGTGCCAGCAGCCGAGCTCCCGGGACAAGCTCCTACAATGAGCAGTTCTTC
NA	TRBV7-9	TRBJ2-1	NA	CASEGGSSYNEQFF	TGTGCCAGCGAGGGGGGGAGCTCCTACAATGAGCAGTTCTTC
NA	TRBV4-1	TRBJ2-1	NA	CASSQEAGYKNEQFF	TGCGCCAGCAGCCAAGAAGCAGGCTACAAGAATGAGCAGTTCTTC
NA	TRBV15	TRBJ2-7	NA	CATSARLDYEQYF	TGTGCCACCAGCGCACGACTGGACTACGAGCAGTACTTC
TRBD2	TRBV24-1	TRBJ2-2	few	CATSDPAGLAVAGELFF	TGTGCCACCAGTGATCCGGCAGGACTAGCTGTTGCCGGGGAGCTGTTTTTT
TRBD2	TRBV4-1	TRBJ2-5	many	CASSQDVAGGLGAQYF	TGCGCCAGCAGCCAAGATGTAGCGGGGGGGCTTGGGGCCCAGTACTTC
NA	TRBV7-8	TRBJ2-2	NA	CASSPRGGELFF	TGTGCCAGCAGCCCCCGCGGCGGGGAGTTGTTTTTT
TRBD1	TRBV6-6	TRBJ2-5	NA	CASSYGGTGQETQYF	TGTGCCAGCAGTTACGGAGGGACAGGCCAAGAGACCCAGTACTTC
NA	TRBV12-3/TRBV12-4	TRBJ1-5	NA	CARSLSRETNQPQHF	TGTGCCAGAAGTTTATCCAGGGAGACTAATCAGCCCCAGCATTTT
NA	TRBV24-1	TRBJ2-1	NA	CATSDQDSSYNEQFF	TGTGCCACCAGTGACCAAGATAGCTCCTACAATGAGCAGTTCTTC
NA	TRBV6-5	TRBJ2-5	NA	CASSSGLWETQYF	TGTGCCAGCAGCTCAGGGTTGTGGGAGACCCAGTACTTC
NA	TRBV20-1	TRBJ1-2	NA	CSAPKPTPRQYGYTF	TGCAGTGCCCCTAAGCCTACGCCGAGACAGTATGGCTACACCTTC
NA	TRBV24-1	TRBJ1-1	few	CATSDAGHTEAFF	TGTGCCACCAGTGATGCTGGACACACTGAAGCTTTCTTT
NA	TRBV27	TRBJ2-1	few	CASSFRGFGNEQFF	TGTGCCAGCAGTTTTCGAGGTTTTGGCAATGAGCAGTTCTTC
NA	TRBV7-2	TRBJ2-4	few	CASSLNTLAKNIQYF	TGTGCCAGCAGCTTAAACACCTTAGCCAAAAACATTCAGTACTTC
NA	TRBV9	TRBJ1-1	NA	CASSKSTGLNTEAFF	TGTGCCAGCAGCAAATCGACAGGTTTGAACACTGAAGCTTTCTTT
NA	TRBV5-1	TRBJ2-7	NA	CASSFDRSYEQYF	TGCGCCAGCAGCTTCGACAGGTCCTACGAGCAGTACTTC
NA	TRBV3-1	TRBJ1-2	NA	CASSPTALGVNGYTF	TGTGCCAGCAGCCCTACGGCCCTCGGGGTAAATGGCTACACCTTC
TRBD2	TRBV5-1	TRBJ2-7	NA	CASSLTIPSGVNEQYF	TGCGCCAGCAGCTTGACTATACCTAGCGGGGTTAACGAGCAGTACTTC
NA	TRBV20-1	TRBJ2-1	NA	CSASPMTNPYNEQFF	TGCAGTGCTAGCCCAATGACCAATCCCTACAATGAGCAGTTCTTC
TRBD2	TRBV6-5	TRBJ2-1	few	CASSYSGTRGEQFF	TGTGCCAGCAGTTACTCCGGGACTAGAGGGGAGCAGTTCTTC
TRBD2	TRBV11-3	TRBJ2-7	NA	CASSISGNPYEQYF	TGTGCCAGCAGCATCAGCGGGAATCCCTACGAGCAGTACTTC
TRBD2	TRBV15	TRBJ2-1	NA	CATRVSAGDDRDEQFF	TGTGCCACCAGGGTTAGCGCGGGGGACGATAGGGATGAGCAGTTCTTC
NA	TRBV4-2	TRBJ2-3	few	CASSHIGADTQYF	TGTGCCAGCAGCCACATAGGGGCAGATACGCAGTATTTT
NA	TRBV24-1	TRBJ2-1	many	CATSEDRYNEQFF	TGTGCCACCAGTGAGGACAGATACAATGAGCAGTTCTTC
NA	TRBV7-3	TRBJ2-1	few	CASSPDPLSSYNEQFF	TGTGCCAGCAGCCCAGACCCCCTAAGCTCCTACAATGAGCAGTTCTTC
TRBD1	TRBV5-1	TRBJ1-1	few	CASSSGTGSPLEAFF	TGCGCCAGCAGCTCCGGGACAGGGAGCCCCCTTGAAGCTTTCTTT
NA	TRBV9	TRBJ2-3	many	CASSRSLGLGTDTQYF	TGTGCCAGCAGCAGGAGTCTAGGGTTGGGGACAGATACGCAGTATTTT
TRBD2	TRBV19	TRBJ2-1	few	CASSIAGGPHEQFF	TGTGCCAGTAGTATAGCGGGAGGGCCCCATGAGCAGTTCTTC